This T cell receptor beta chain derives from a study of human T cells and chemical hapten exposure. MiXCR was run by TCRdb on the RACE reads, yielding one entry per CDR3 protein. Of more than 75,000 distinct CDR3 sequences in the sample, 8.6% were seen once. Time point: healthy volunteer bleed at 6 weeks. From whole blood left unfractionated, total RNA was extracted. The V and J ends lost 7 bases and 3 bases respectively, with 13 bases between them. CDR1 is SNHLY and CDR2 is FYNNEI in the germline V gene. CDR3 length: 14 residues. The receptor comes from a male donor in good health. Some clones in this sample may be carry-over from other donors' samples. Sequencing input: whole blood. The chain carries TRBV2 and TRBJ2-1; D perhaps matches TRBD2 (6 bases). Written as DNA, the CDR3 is TGTGCCAGCACCGAGGGACTCGTCTACAATGAGCAGTTCTTC. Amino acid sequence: CASTEGLVYNEQFF.